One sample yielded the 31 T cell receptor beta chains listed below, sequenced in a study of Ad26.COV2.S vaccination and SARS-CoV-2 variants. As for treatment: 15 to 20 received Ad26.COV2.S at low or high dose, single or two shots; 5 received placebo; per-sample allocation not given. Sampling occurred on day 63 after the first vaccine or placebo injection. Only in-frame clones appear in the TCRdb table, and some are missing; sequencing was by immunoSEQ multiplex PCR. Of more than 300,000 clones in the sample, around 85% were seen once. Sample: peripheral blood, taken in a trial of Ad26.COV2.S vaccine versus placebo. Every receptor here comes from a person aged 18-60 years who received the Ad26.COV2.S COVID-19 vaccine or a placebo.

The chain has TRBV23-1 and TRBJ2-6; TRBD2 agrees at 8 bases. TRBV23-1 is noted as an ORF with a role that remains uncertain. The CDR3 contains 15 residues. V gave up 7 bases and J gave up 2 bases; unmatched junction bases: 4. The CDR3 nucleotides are TGCGCCAGCATATCGGGGGGGACTGGGGCCAACGTCCTGACTTTC. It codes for CASISGGTGANVLTF.

This chain's CDR3 is CASSHAGGEAFF. Here the CDR3 DNA reads TGTGCCAGCAGCCACGCCGGAGGGGAAGCTTTCTTT. This chain joins TRBV7-3 and TRBJ1-1; D unclear. The CDR3 is made up of 12 amino acids. The germline gives CDR1 SGHTA, CDR2 FQGTGA. V was trimmed by 5 bases and J by 8 bases, leaving 12 bases between them.

The CDR3: CATSDLEGSPDGFNEQFF. The CDR3 DNA reads as TGTGCCACCAGTGATTTGGAGGGCTCACCCGACGGGTTCAATGAGCAGTTCTTC. The chain combines TRBV24-1 with TRBJ2-1, with D tentatively TRBD2 (5 bases). Trimming stripped 0 bases from V and 6 bases from J, with 20 bases between. The CDR3 has 18 amino acids. Germline V gene lookup returns CDR1 KGHDR and CDR2 SFDVKD.

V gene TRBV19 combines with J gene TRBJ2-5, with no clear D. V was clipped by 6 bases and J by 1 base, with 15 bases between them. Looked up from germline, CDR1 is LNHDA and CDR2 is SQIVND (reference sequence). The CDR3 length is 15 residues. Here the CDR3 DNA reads TGTGCCAGTAGGGCGCCGGCAGCCCTCCAAGAGACCCAGTACTTC. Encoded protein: CASRAPAALQETQYF. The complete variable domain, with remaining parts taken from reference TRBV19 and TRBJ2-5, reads DGGITQSPKYLFRKEGQNVTLSCEQNLNHDAMYWYRQDPGQGLRLIYYSQIVNDFQKGDIAEGYSVSREKKESFPLTVTSAQKNPTAFYLCASRAPAALQETQYFGPGTRLLVL.

The CDR3 sequence: CASSLGLAGETQYF. The CDR3 DNA reads as TGTGCCAGCAGCTTGGGGCTAGCAGGAGAGACCCAGTACTTC. The chain couples TRBV7-3 to TRBJ2-5; D assignment may be TRBD1 or TRBD2 (5 bases each). Germline V gene data show CDR1 as SGHTA and CDR2 as FQGTGA. The CDR3 contains 14 residues. V was clipped by 3 bases and J by 4 bases, with 12 bases between them.

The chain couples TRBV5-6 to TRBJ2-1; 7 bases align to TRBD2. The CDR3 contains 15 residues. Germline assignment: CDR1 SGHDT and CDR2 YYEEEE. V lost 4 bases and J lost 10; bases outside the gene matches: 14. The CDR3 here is CASSMTSFSLWEQFF. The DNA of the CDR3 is TGTGCCAGCAGCATGACTAGCTTTAGTCTCTGGGAGCAGTTCTTC.

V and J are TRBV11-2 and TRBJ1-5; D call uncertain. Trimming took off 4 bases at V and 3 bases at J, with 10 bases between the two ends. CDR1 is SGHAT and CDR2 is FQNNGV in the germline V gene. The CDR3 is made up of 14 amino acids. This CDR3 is CASSSDATNQPQHF. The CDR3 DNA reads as TGTGCCAGCAGCTCGGACGCAACCAATCAGCCCCAGCATTTT.

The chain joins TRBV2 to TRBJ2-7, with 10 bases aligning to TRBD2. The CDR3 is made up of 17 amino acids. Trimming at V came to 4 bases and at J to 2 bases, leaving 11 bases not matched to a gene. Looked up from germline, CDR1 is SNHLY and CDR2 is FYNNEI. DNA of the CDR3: TGTGCCAGCAGTGCCAGTCTAGCGGGGGACCTCACCTACGAGCAGTACTTC. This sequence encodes CASSASLAGDLTYEQYF.

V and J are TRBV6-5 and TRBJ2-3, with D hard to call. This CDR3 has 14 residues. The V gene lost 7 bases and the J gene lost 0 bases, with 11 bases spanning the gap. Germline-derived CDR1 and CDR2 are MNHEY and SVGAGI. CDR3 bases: TGTGCCAGCACCCTGTCCTCTAGCACAGATACGCAGTATTTT. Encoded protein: CASTLSSSTDTQYF.

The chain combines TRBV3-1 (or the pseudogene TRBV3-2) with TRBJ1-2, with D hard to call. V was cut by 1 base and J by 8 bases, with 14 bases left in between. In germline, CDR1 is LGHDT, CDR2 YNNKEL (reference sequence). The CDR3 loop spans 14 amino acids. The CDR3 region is CASSQANSKIGYTF. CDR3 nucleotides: TGTGCCAGCAGCCAAGCGAACAGTAAGATAGGCTACACCTTC.

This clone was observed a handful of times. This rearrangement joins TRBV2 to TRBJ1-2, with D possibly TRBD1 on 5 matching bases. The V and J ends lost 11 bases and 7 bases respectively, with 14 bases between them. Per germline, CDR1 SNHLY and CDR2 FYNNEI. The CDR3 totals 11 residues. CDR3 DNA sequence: TGTGCCGGGCGGGGGGAACTTGGCTACACCTTC. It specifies CAGRGELGYTF. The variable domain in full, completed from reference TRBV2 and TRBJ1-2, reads EPEVTQTPSHQVTQMGQEVILRCVPISNHLYFYWYRQILGQKVEFLVSFYNNEISEKSEIFDDQFSVERPDGSNFTLKIRSTKLEDSAMYFCAGRGELGYTFGSGTRLTVV.

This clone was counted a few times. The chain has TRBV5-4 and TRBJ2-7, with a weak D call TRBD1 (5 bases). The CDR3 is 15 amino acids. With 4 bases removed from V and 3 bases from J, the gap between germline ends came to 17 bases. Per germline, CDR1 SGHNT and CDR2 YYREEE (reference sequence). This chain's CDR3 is CASSQFREARYEQYF. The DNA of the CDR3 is TGTGCCAGCAGCCAATTCAGGGAAGCCCGCTACGAGCAGTACTTC.

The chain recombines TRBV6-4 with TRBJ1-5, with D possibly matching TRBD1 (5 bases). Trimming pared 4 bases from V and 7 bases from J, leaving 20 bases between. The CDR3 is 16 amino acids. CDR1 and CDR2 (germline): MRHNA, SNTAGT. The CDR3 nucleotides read TGTGCCAGCAGTGCCACAGACAGCCCTTTCTGGCAGCCCCAGCATTTT. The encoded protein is CASSATDSPFWQPQHF.

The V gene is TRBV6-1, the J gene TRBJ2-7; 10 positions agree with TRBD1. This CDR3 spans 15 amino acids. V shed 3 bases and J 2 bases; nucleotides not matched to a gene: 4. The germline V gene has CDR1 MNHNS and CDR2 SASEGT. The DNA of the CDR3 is TGTGCCAGCAGTGAGGGGGACAGGGGTACCTACGAGCAGTACTTC. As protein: CASSEGDRGTYEQYF.

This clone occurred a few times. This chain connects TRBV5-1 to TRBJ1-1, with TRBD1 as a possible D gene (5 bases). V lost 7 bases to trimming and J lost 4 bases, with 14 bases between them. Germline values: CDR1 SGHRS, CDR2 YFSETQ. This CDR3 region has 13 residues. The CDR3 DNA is TGCGCCAGCTCCAGAGGGGATTTCACTGAAGCTTTCTTT. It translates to CASSRGDFTEAFF.

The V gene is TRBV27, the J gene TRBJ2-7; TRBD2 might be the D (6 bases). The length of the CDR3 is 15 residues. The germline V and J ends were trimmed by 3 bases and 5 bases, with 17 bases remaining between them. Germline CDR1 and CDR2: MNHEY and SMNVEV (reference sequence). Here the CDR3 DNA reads TGTGCCAGCAGTTTCACGGGCCGCGGGAACGACGAGCAGTACTTC. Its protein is CASSFTGRGNDEQYF.

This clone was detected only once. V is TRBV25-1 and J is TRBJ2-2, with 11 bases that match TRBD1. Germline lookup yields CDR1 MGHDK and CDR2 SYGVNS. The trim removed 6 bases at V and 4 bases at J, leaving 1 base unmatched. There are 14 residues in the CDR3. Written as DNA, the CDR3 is TGTGCCAGCAGAGGGACAGGGGGCACCGGGGAGCTGTTTTTT. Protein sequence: CASRGTGGTGELFF.

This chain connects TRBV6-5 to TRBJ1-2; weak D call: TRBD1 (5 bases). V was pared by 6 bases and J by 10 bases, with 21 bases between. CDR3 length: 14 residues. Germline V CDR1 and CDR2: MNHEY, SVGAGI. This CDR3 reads CASSVGGVLLSYTF. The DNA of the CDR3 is TGTGCCAGCAGCGTGGGGGGGGTCCTTTTGTCCTACACCTTC.

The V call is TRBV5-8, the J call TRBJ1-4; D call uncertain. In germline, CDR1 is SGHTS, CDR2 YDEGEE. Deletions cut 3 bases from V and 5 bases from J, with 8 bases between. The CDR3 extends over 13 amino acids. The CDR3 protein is CASSSPGNEKLFF. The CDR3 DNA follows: TGTGCCAGCAGCTCCCCGGGGAATGAAAAACTGTTTTTT.

DNA of the CDR3: TGTGCCAGCACCTCGGACAGGGGGAGCTACAATGAGCAGTTCTTC. Amino acids: CASTSDRGSYNEQFF. This chain joins TRBV2 and TRBJ2-1, with 10 bases matching TRBD1. V lost 7 bases to trimming and J lost 3 bases; unmatched junction nucleotides: 6. There are 15 residues in the CDR3. Germline V CDR1 and CDR2: SNHLY, FYNNEI.

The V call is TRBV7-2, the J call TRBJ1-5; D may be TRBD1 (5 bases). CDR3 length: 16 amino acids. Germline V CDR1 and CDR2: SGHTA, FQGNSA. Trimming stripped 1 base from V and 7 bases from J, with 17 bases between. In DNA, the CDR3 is TGTGCCAGCAGCTTAGACGGGGCTCGAACGGGACAGCCCCAGCATTTT. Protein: CASSLDGARTGQPQHF.

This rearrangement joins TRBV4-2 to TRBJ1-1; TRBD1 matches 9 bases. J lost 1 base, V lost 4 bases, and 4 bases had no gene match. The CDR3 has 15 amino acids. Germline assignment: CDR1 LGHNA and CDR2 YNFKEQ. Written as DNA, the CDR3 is TGTGCCAGCAGCCTACCACAGGGGGCGAACACTGAAGCTTTCTTT. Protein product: CASSLPQGANTEAFF.

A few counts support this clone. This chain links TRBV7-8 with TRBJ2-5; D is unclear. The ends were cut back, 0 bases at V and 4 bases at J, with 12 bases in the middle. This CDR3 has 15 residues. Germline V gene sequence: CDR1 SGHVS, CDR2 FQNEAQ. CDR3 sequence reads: CASSLASTGPETQYF. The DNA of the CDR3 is TGTGCCAGCAGCTTAGCGTCAACCGGCCCAGAGACCCAGTACTTC.

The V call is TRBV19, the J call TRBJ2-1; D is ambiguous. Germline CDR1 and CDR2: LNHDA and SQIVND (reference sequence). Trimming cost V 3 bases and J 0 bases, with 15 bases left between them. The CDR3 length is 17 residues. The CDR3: CASSIYGRPSSYNEQFF. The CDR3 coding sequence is TGTGCCAGTAGTATCTACGGACGGCCTAGCTCCTACAATGAGCAGTTCTTC.

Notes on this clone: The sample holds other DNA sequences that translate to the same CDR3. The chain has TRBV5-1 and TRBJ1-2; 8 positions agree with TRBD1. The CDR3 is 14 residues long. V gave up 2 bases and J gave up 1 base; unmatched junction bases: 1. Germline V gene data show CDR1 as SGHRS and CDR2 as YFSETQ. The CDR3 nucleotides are TGCGCCAGCAGCTTACAGGGGGGTAACTATGGCTACACCTTC. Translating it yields CASSLQGGNYGYTF.

Written as DNA, the CDR3 is TGTGCCAGCAGCTTTAATAGGGACAGCCATAGCAATCAGCCCCAGCATTTT. This encodes CASSFNRDSHSNQPQHF. This chain uses TRBV7-9 with TRBJ1-5; 7 bases agree with TRBD1. The CDR3 length is 17 residues. V trimming: 3 bases; J trimming: 0 bases; junction bases outside the gene matches: 8. The germline V gene has CDR1 SEHNR and CDR2 FQNEAQ (reference sequence).

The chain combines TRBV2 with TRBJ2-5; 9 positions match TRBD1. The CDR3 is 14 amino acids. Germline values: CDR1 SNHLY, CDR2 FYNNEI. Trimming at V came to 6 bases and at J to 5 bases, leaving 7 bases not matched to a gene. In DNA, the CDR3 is TGTGCCAGCAGGGAGCTGGGACAGGGTGAGACCCAGTACTTC. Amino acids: CASRELGQGETQYF.

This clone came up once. Here the CDR3 reads CASSPQGARSGYTF. CDR3 DNA: TGTGCCAGCAGTCCACAGGGGGCGCGGAGTGGCTACACCTTC. The chain has TRBV6-5 and TRBJ1-2; 9 positions agree with TRBD1. Germline-derived CDR1 and CDR2 are MNHEY and SVGAGI. This CDR3 region has 14 residues. The J segment lost 7 bases and the V segment lost 5 bases, leaving 8 bases of the junction unmatched.

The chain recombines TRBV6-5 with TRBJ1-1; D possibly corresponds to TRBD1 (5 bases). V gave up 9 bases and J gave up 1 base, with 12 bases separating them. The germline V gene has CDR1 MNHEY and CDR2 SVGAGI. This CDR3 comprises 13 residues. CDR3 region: CASKGQPNTEAFF. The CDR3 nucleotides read TGTGCCAGTAAAGGACAACCGAACACTGAAGCTTTCTTT.

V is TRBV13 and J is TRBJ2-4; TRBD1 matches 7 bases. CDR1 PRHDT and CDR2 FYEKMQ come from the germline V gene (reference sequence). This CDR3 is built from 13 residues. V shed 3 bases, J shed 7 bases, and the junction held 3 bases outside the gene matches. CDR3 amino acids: CASSFTGANIQYF. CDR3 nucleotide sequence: TGTGCCAGCAGCTTCACAGGGGCCAACATTCAGTACTTC.

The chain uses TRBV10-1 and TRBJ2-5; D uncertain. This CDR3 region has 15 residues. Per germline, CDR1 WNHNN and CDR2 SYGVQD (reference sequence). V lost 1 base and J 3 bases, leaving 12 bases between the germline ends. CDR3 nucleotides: TGCGCCAGCAGTGAGTTTTCGTCAGCAAAAGAGACCCAGTACTTC. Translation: CASSEFSSAKETQYF.